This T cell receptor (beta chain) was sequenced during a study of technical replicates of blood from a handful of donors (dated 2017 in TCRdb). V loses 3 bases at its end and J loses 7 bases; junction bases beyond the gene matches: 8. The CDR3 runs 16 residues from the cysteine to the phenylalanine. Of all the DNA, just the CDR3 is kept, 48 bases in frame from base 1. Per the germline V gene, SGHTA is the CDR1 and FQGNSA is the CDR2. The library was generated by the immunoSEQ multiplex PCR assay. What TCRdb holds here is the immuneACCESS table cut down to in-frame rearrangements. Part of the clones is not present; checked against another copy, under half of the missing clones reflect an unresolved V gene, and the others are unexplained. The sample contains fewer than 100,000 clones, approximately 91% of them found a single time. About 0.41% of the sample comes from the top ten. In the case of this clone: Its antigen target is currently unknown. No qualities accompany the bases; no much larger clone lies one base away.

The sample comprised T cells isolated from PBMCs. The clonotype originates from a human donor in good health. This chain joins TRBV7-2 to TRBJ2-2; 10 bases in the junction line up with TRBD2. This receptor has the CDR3 CASSLYPSGRFGELFF. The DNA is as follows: TGTGCCAGCAGCTTGTATCCTAGCGGGAGATTCGGGGAGCTGTTTTTT.